Below are 13 T cell receptor beta chains sequenced from a single sample in a study of tumor and adjacent non-tumor tissue in lung cancer listed by TCRdb under 2018. RNA was isolated from bulk unsorted tissue, and RNA quality was assessed with a NanoDrop ND-1000 and an Agilent 2100. The normal lung samples consisted of distant non-tumor tissue collected more than 3 cm from the tumor edge. The library was made by multiplex PCR. Instrument on record: Illumina HiSeq 2500. TCRbeta libraries were constructed through three rounds of nested PCR with primers (Table S4) according to protocols modified from ARM-PCR. TCRdb ran its own pipeline on the public reads, namely fastp trimming at Q25 and MiXCR clone calling, and kept in-frame beta chains. Rows with one shared CDR3 protein collapse into an entry with the most common genes and DNA. The sample yields about 75,000 distinct CDR3 sequences; roughly 75% were counted once. The leading ten clones occupy roughly 25% of the sample.

The sequencing input was distant non-tumor lung tissue. These receptor sequences come from a woman between 50 and 59 years old with non-small cell lung cancer.

This clonotype was counted ten times or more. The chain is built from TRBV20-1 and TRBJ1-6; D may be TRBD1 (5 bases). The V end lost 4 bases, the J end lost 10 bases, and 14 bases lay between the germline ends. This CDR3 spans 13 amino acids. Germline V CDR1 and CDR2: DFQATT, SNEGSKA (reference sequence). CDR3 in amino acids: CSATLDRGSPLHF. DNA of the CDR3: TGCAGTGCTACCCTAGACAGAGGATCACCCCTCCACTTT.

Note on this clonotype: Being one base from a much bigger clone, this may be a read error. J is TRBJ2-7 and V is TRBV20-1; D is unclear. V lost 3 bases, J lost 3 bases, and 12 bases lay in between. CDR3 length equals 13 residues. From germline, CDR1 is DFQATT and CDR2 SNEGSKA (reference sequence). The CDR3 loop reads CSARGDKYYEQYF. The CDR3 DNA is TGCAGTGCTAGGGGTGACAAGTACTACGAGCAGTACTTC.

About this clonotype itself: This sequence may be a read error, since a much larger clone differs from it by one base. This sequence joins TRBV12-5 and TRBJ2-4; D call uncertain. Germline values: CDR1 LGHNT, CDR2 FRNRAP. This CDR3 comprises 14 residues. The V and J ends lost 7 bases and 7 bases respectively, with 17 bases between them. CDR3 nucleotide sequence: TGTGCTAGTGCCAAAGACATCAGCCAGAACATTCAGTACTTC. Residues: CASAKDISQNIQYF.

The sample holds a few counts of this clonotype. The chain recombines TRBV28 with TRBJ1-2; D unresolved. The germline V gene has CDR1 MDHEN and CDR2 SYDVKM. Trimming removed 6 bases from V and 8 bases from J, with 13 bases in between. This CDR3 comprises 12 residues. The CDR3, as DNA: TGTGCCAGCAGCGGAAGGACCATGGGCTACACCTTC. Its protein product is CASSGRTMGYTF.

Regarding this clonotype: Relative to the germline gene, one junction end is altered; a read error may explain this. The chain uses TRBV28 and TRBJ2-7, with D possibly being TRBD1 (5 bases). The CDR3 is 15 residues long. Germline lookup yields CDR1 MDHEN and CDR2 SYDVKM. In DNA, the CDR3 is TGTGCCAGCAGCACTCCGGAATGGGGCCCCTACGAGCAATACTTC. Residues: CASSTPEWGPYEQYF.

This clonotype has ten or more counts. Likely a read error: the CDR3 ends without its conserved phenylalanine or tryptophan. The V gene is TRBV12-3 or TRBV12-4, the J gene TRBJ1-1; D may be TRBD1 (5 bases). V lost 7 bases, J lost 4 bases, and 13 bases lay in between. The CDR3 loop spans 13 amino acids. Here the CDR3 DNA reads TGTGCCAGCATCCAACGGGGGGGCACTGAAGCTTTCCTT. Translation: CASIQRGGTEAFL.

This clonotype was seen repeatedly, ten times or more. In DNA form, the CDR3 reads TGCAGCGCCGGGGGGGACGTCATGAACACTGAAGCTTTCTTT. Amino acid sequence: CSAGGDVMNTEAFF. V gene TRBV29-1 combines with J gene TRBJ1-1; maybe TRBD1 (5 bases). V was cut by 7 bases and J by 0 bases, with 15 bases left in between. The length of the CDR3 is 14 residues. Germline values: CDR1 SQVTM, CDR2 ANQGSEA.

This clonotype was observed many times. This chain connects TRBV4-1 to TRBJ1-2; D not resolved. This CDR3 has 17 amino acids. Germline CDR1 MGHRA, CDR2 YSYEKL. V was clipped by 4 bases and J by 0 bases, with 18 bases between them. CDR3: CASSPEDGKVANYGYTF. CDR3 nucleotide sequence: TGCGCCAGCAGCCCCGAGGACGGAAAAGTGGCTAACTATGGCTACACCTTC.

This clonotype has only a few counts. The germline gene is not matched at one end of the junction; a read error may be the cause. The chain couples TRBV11-2 to TRBJ2-1; perhaps TRBD1 as D (6 bases). Germline V CDR1 and CDR2: SGHAT, FQNNGV. CDR3 length: 17 amino acids. CDR3 loop: CPSSLRDTVLSYNEQFF. CDR3 in DNA: TGTCCCAGCAGCTTAAGGGACACTGTACTCTCCTACAATGAGCAGTTCTTC.

About this clonotype itself: The CDR3 end shows no conserved phenylalanine or tryptophan, and so a read error is likely. The chain has TRBV12-3 or TRBV12-4 and TRBJ1-1, with D possibly TRBD1 on 6 matching bases. Trimming shortened V by 7 bases and J by 5 bases, and 20 bases separated the two germline ends. The CDR3 totals 15 residues. CDR3 nucleotide sequence: TGTGCCAGCAATCGACCGGAACAGGGTGGAACTGAAGCTTTCATT. This sequence encodes CASNRPEQGGTEAFI.

This clonotype was observed a few times. One base away lies a much larger clone, so this may be a sequencing read error. The chain has TRBV29-1 and TRBJ2-5; TRBD2 might be the D (5 bases). The V end lost 4 bases, the J end lost 9 bases, and 18 bases lay between the germline ends. The CDR3 runs to 13 residues. Germline V CDR1 and CDR2: SQVTM, ANQGSEA. This CDR3 reads CSVAREPVEAQYF. Written as DNA, the CDR3 is TGCAGCGTTGCCAGAGAACCTGTGGAGGCCCAGTACTTC.

About this clonotype itself: A single base separates this from a much larger clone, so it may be a read error. This sequence joins TRBV28 and TRBJ1-2, with TRBD1 as a possible D gene (5 bases). The CDR3 length is 14 residues. Germline CDR1 reads MDHEN; CDR2 reads SYDVKM. The CDR3, as DNA: TGTGTCAGCAGTTTTAAAGGGGCGGGCTATGGCTACACCTTC. The encoded protein is CVSSFKGAGYGYTF.

This clonotype was seen ten or more times. The CDR3 spells CASSPDWGAGKGYTF. The CDR3 region has the DNA TGTGCCAGCAGCCCGGATTGGGGGGCCGGGAAGGGCTACACCTTC. V and J are TRBV5-4 and TRBJ1-2; weak D call: TRBD1 (6 bases). Per germline, CDR1 SGHNT and CDR2 YYREEE (reference sequence). V was cut by 4 bases and J by 8 bases, with 21 bases left in between. The CDR3 is 15 amino acids.